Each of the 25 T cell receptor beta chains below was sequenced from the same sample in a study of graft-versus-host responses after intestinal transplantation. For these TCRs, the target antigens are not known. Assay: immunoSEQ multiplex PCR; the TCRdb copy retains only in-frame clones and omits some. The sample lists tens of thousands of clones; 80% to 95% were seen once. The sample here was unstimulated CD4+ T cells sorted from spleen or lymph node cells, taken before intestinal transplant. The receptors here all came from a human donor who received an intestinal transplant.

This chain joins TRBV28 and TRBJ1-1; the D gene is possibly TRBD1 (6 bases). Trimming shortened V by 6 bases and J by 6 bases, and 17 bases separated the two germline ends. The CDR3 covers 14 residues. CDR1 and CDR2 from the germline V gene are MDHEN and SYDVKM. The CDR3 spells CASSLGQRYAEAFF. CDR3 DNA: TGTGCCAGCAGCCTAGGACAGAGATATGCTGAAGCTTTCTTT. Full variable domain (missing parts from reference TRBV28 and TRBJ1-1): DVKVTQSSRYLVKRTGEKVFLECVQDMDHENMFWYRQDPGLGLRLIYFSYDVKMKEKGDIPEGYSVSREKKERFSLILESASTNQTSMYLCASSLGQRYAEAFFGQGTRLTVV.

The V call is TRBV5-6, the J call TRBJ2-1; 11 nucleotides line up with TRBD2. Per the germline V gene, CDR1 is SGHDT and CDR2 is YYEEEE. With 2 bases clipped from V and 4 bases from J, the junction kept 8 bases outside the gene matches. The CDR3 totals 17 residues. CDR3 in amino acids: CASSFLTSGSFYNEQFF. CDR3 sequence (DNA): TGTGCCAGCAGCTTTTTAACTAGCGGGAGCTTTTACAATGAGCAGTTCTTC.

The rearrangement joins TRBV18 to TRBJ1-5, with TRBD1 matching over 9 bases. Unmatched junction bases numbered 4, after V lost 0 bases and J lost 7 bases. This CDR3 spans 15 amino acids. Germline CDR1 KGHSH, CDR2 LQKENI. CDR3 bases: TGTGCCAGCTCACCACCCGGGACAGGGCCGCAGCCCCAGCATTTT. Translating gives CASSPPGTGPQPQHF.

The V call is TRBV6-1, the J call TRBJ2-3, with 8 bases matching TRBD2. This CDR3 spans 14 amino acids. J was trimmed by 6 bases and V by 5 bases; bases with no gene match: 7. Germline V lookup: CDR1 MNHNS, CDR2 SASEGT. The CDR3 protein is CASSRKRERDTQYF. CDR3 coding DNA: TGTGCCAGCAGTCGGAAGCGGGAGCGGGATACGCAGTATTTT.

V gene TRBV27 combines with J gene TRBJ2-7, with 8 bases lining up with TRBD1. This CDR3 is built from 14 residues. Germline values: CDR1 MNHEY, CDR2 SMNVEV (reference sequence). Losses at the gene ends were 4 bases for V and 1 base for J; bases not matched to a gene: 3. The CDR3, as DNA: TGTGCCAGCAGTTGGGGACAGGTTTCCTACGAGCAGTACTTC. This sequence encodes CASSWGQVSYEQYF.

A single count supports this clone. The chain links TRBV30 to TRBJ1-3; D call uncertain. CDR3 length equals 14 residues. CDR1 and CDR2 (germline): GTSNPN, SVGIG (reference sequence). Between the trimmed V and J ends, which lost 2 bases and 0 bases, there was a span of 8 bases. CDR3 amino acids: CAWSRAPSGNTIYF. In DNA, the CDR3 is TGTGCCTGGAGTCGGGCGCCCTCTGGAAACACCATATATTTT.

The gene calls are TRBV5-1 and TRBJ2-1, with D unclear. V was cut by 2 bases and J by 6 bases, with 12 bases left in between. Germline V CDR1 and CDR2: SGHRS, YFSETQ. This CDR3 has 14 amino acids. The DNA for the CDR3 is TGCGCCAGCAGCTTCAGCGTCCAACCCAATGAGCAGTTCTTC. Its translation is CASSFSVQPNEQFF.

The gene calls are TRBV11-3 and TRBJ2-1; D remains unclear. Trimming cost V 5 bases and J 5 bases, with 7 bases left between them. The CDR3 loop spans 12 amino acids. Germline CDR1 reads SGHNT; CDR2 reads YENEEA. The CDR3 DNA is TGTGCCAGCAGCCTCACCCACAATGAGCAGTTCTTC. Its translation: CASSLTHNEQFF.

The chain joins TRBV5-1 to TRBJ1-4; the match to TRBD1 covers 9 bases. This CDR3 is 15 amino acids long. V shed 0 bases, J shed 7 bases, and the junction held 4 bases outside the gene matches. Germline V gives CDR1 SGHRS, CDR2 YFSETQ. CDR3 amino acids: CASSLGGQGTEKLFF. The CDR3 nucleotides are TGCGCCAGCAGCTTGGGGGGACAGGGAACTGAAAAACTGTTTTTT.

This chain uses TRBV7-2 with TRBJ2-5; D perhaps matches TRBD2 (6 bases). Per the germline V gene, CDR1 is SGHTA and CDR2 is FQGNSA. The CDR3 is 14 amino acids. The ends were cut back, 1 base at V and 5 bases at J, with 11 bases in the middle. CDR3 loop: CASSLEAGQETQYF. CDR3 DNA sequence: TGTGCCAGCAGCTTAGAAGCGGGCCAGGAGACCCAGTACTTC.

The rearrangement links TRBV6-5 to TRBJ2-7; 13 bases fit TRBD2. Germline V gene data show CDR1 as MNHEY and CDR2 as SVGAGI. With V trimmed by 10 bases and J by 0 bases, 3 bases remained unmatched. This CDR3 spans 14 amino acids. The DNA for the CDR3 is TGTGCCACCTGGACTAGCGGGAGCTCCTACGAGCAGTACTTC. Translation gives CATWTSGSSYEQYF.

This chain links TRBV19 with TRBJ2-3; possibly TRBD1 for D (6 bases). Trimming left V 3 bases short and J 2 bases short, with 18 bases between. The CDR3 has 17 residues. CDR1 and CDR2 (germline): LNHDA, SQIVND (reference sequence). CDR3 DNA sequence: TGTGCCAGTAGTATGGGCCCCAGGGGATACATCACAGATACGCAGTATTTT. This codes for CASSMGPRGYITDTQYF.

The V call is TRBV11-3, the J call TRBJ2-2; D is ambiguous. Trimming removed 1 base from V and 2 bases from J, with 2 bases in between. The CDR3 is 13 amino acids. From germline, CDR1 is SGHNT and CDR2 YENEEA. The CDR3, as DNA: TGTGCCAGCAGCTTAGTAAACACCGGGGAGCTGTTTTTT. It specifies CASSLVNTGELFF. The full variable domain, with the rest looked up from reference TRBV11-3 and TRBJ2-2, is EAGVVQSPRYKIIEKKQPVAFWCNPISGHNTLYWYLQNLGQGPELLIRYENEEAVDDSQLPKDRFSAERLKGVDSTLKIQPAELGDSAVYLCASSLVNTGELFFGEGSRLTVL.

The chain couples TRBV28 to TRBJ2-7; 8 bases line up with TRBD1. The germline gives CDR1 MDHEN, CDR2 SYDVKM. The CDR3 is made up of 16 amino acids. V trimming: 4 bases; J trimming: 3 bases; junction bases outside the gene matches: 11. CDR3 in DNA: TGTGCCAGCAGTTCCGAGACAGGGGCTAGCTTCTACGAGCAGTACTTC. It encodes CASSSETGASFYEQYF.

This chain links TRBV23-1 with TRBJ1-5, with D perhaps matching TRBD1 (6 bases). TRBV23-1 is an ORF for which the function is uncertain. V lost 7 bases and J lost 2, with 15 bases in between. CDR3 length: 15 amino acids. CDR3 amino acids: CASIPGGQGNQPQHF. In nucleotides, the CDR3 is TGCGCCAGCATACCCGGGGGACAAGGCAATCAGCCCCAGCATTTT.

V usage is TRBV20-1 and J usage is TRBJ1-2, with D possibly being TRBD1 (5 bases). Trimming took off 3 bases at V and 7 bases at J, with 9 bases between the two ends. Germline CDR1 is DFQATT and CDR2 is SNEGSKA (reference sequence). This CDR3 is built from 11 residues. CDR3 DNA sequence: TGCAGTGCTAGTCCAAGGGGTGGCTACACCTTC. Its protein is CSASPRGGYTF.

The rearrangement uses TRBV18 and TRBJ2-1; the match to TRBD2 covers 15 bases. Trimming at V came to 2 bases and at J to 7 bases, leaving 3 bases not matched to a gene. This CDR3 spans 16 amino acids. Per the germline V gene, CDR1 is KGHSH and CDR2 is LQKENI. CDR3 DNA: TGTGCCAGCTCACCAACGGGACTAGCGGGAGGTAATGAGCAGTTCTTC. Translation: CASSPTGLAGGNEQFF.

CDR3 amino acids: CASSGQLNTEAFF. The CDR3 nucleotides are TGTGCCAGCAGTGGACAGCTAAACACTGAAGCTTTCTTT. The chain is built from TRBV2 and TRBJ1-1, with D tentatively TRBD1 (5 bases). Germline V lookup: CDR1 SNHLY, CDR2 FYNNEI. Trimming cost V 4 bases and J 2 bases, with 8 bases left between them. This CDR3 contains 13 residues.

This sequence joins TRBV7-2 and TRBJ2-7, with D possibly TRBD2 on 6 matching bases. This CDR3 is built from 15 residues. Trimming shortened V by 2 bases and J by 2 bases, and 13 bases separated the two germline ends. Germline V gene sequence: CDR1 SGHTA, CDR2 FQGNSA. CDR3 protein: CASSLRAGYTYEQYF. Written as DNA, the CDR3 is TGTGCCAGCAGCTTAAGGGCGGGATACACCTACGAGCAGTACTTC.

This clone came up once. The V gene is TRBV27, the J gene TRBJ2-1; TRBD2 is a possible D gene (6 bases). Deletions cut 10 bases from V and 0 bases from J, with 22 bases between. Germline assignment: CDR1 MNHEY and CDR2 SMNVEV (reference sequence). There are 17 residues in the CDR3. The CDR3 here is CATKAAGGKSSYNEQFF. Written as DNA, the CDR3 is TGTGCCACCAAAGCGGCGGGCGGGAAAAGCTCCTACAATGAGCAGTTCTTC.

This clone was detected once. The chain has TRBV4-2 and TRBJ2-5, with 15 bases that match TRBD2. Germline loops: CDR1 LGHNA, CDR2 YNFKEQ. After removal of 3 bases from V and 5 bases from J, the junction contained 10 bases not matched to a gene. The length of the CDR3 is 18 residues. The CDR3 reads CASSHELGTSGRRETQYF. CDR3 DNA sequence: TGTGCCAGCAGCCACGAATTGGGGACTAGCGGGAGGAGGGAGACCCAGTACTTC.

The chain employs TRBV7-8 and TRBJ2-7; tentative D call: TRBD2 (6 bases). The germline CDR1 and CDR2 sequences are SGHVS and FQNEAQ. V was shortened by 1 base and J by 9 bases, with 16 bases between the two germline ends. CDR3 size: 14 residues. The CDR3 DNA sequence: TGTGCCAGCAGCTTAGTGACGGGAGCTTTAAGGCAGTACTTC. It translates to CASSLVTGALRQYF.

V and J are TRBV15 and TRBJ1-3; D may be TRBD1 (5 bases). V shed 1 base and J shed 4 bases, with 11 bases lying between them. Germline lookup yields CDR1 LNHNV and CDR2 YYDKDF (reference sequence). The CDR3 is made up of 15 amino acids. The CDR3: CATSRGGQGGNTIYF. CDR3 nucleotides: TGTGCCACCAGCAGAGGAGGACAAGGAGGAAACACCATATATTTT.

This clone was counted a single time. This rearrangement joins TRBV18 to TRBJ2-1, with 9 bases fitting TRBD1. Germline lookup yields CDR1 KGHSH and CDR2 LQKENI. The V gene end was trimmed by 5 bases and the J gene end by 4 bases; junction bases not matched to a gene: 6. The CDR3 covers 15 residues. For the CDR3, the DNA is TGTGCCAGCTCAGCCGGGACAGGGATATACAATGAGCAGTTCTTC. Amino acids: CASSAGTGIYNEQFF.

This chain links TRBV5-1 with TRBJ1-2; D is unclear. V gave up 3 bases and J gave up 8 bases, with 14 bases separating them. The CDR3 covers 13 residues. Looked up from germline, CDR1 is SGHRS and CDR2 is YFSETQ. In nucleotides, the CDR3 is TGCGCCAGCAGCTCGGCTTTAGGCCTAGGCTACACCTTC. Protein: CASSSALGLGYTF.